This record covers a single T cell receptor (beta chain). This record belongs to a study of blood T cell repertoires in COVID-19. Trimming left V 3 bases short and J 3 bases short, with 16 bases between. Germline V gene lookup returns CDR1 SEHNR and CDR2 FQNEAQ (reference sequence). This CDR3 is 16 amino acids long. How the authors handled the data: Amplifying reference gene primers gave estimates of nucleated cell counts. Generated by immunoSEQ multiplex PCR, the TCRdb table keeps only in-frame clones and is missing some. The V and J calls and clone size were taken over from that table, and D and trimming were inferred from the DNA. In the table there are approximately 110,000 clones, roughly 74% of which are singletons. The Seattle site enrolled patients during active infection and followed them longitudinally.

J is TRBJ2-3 and V is TRBV7-9, with D tentatively TRBD1 (6 bases). Specimen: peripheral blood. The TCR originated in a man older than 75 with COVID-19, enrolled during active disease. The CDR3 is CASSLNRVEGTDTQYF. In DNA, the CDR3 is TGTGCCAGCAGCTTGAACAGGGTTGAGGGAACAGATACGCAGTATTTT.